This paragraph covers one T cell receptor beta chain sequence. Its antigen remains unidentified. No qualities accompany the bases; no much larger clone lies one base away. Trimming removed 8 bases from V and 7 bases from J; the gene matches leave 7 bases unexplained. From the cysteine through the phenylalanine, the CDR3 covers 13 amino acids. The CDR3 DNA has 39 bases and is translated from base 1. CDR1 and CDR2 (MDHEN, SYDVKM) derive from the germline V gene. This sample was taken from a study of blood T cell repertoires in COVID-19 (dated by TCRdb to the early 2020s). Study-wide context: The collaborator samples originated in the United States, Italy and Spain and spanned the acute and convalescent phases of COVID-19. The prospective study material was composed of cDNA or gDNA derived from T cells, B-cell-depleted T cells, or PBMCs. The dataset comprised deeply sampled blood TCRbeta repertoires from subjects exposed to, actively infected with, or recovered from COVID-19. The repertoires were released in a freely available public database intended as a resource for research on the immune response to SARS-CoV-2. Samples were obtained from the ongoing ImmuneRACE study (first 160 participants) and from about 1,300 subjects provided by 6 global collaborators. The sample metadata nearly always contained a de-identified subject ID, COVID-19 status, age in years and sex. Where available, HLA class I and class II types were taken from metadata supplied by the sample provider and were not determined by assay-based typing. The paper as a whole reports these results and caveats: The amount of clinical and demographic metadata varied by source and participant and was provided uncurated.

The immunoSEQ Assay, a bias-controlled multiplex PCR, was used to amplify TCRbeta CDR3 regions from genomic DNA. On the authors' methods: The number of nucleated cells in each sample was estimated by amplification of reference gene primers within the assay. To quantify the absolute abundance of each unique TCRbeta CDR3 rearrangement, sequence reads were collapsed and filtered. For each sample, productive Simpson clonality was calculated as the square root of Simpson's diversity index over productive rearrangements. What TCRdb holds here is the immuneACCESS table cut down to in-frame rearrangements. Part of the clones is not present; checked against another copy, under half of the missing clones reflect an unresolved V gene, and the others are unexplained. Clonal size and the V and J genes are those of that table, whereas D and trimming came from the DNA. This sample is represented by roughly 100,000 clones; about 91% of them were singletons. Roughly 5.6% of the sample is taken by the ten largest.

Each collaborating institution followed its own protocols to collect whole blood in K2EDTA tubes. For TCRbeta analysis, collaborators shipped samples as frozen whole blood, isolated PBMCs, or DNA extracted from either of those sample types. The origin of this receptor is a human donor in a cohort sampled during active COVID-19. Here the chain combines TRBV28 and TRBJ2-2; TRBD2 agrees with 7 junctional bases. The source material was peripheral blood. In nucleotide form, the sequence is TGTGCCAGCTCCCAATGGGGGGGCGGGGAGCTGTTTTTT. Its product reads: CASSQWGGGELFF.